Presented here are 5 T cell receptor beta chains from one specimen sequenced in a study of shared clonotypes between healthy human individuals. Data came from immunoSEQ multiplex PCR; TCRdb stores just in-frame clones and leaves some out. The table has around 2,000,000 clones, about 95% seen once; the top ten hold 0.9% to 1.4%. Only CD45RO-negative cells positively selected for CCR7 counted as naive CD8 cells, so terminally differentiated effector memory CD45RA+ cells were excluded. Sequenced: naive CD8+ T cells sorted from blood. The receptors originated from a man in his late teens or twenties in good health.

The chain couples TRBV2 to TRBJ1-3; tentative D call: TRBD1 (6 bases). This CDR3 contains 13 residues. CDR1 SNHLY and CDR2 FYNNEI come from the germline V gene. The ends were cut back, 2 bases at V and 5 bases at J, with 7 bases in the middle. CDR3 protein: CASSERDRNTIYF. DNA for the CDR3: TGTGCCAGCAGTGAAAGGGACAGAAACACCATATATTTT.

The J gene is TRBJ2-3, the V gene TRBV10-2; D is unresolved. CDR1 and CDR2 (germline): WSHSY, SAAADI. The ends were cut back, 0 bases at V and 4 bases at J, with 5 bases in the middle. CDR3 length: 13 residues. This CDR3 is CASSESRADTQYF. The DNA of the CDR3 is TGCGCCAGCAGTGAGTCAAGGGCAGATACGCAGTATTTT.

V is TRBV13 and J is TRBJ2-7; D remains ambiguous. Germline V gene lookup returns CDR1 PRHDT and CDR2 FYEKMQ (reference sequence). V was pared by 5 bases and J by 4 bases, with 18 bases between. The CDR3 totals 15 residues. DNA of the CDR3: TGTGCCAGCAGCCCCGAAAGACACCAGTCATACGAGCAGTACTTC. Translation gives CASSPERHQSYEQYF.

A note on this clone: Other DNA sequences in this sample translate to the same CDR3. The chain is built from TRBV2 and TRBJ2-7, with D uncertain. The CDR3 has 10 amino acids. V gave up 4 bases and J gave up 4 bases, with 2 bases separating them. CDR1 is SNHLY and CDR2 is FYNNEI in the germline V gene. Here the CDR3 DNA reads TGTGCCAGCAGTGGTTACGAGCAGTACTTC. This gives the protein CASSGYEQYF.

This clone was recorded only once. The chain uses TRBV7-3 and TRBJ2-1, with 11 bases matching TRBD2. The CDR3 consists of 16 residues. In germline, CDR1 is SGHTA, CDR2 FQGTGA. V lost 3 bases to trimming and J lost 3 bases; unmatched junction nucleotides: 4. The CDR3 here is CASSFLAGGYYNEQFF. The CDR3 DNA reads TGTGCCAGCAGCTTTCTAGCGGGGGGATACTACAATGAGCAGTTCTTC.